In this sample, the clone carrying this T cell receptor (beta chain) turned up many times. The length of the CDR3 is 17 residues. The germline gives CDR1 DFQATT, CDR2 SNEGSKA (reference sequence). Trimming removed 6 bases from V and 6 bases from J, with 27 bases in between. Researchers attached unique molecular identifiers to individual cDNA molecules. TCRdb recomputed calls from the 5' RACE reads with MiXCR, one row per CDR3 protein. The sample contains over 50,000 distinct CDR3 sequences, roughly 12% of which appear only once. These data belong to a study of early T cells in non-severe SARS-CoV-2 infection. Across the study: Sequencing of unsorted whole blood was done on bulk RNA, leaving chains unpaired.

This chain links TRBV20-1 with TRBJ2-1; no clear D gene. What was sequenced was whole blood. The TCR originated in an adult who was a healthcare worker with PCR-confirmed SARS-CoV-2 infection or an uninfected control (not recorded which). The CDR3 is CSAASPNPRQNRNEQFF. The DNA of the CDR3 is TGCAGTGCAGCGTCGCCCAACCCCCGCCAGAACCGCAATGAGCAGTTCTTC.